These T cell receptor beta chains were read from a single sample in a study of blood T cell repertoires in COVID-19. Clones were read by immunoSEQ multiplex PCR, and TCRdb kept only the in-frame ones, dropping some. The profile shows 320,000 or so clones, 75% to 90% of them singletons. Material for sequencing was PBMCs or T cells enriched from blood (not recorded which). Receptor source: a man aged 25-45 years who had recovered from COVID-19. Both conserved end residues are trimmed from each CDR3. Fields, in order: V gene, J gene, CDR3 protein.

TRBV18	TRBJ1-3	ASSPSGPGMGSGNTIY
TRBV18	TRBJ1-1	ASSPSKGEGTEAF
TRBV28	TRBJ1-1	ASSLRQGNTEAF
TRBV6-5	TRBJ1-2	ASSLWDRAYT
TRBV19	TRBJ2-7	ASSIGRGSSYEQY
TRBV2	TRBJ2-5	ASSKQGGIETQY
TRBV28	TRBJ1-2	ASSGQGDYGYT
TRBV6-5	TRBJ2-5	ASKLLVRGETQY
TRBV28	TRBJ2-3	ASSSGTGSTDTQY
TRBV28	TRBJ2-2	ASSLAGVGTGELF
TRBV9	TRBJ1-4	ASSPFGQGGSTNEKLF
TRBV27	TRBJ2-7	ASREYLGSRDSYEQY
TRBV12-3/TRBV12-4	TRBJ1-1	ASSSSEFTEAF
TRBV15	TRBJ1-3	ATSRVGGMGNTIY
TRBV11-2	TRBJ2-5	ASSGGDRGRQTQY
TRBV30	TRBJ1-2	AWSVGGPRRYT
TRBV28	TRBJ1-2	ASSLAGQGGMGYT
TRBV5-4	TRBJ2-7	ASSHTLGTSFSEQY
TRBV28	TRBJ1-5	ASSFLVQGGYQL
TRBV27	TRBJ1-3	ASSLSAGGPGNTIY
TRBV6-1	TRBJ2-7	ASSEAGQGTNEQY
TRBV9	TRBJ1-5	ASSVGQGNQPQH
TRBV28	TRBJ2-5	ASLGPNQETQY
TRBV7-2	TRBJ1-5	ASSTYFDIGMNQPQH
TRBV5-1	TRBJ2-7	ASTRGRDRGNHEQY
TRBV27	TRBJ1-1	ASSLSGLTEAF
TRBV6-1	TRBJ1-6	ASSEPGQGHSPLH
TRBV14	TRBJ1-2	ASSQGVDYGYT
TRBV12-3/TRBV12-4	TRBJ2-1	ASRTLGEQF
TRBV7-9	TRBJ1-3	ASSLQGVAGNTIY
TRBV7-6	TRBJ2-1	ASSSGLAGANSYNEQF
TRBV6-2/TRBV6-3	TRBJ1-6	ASSTPPRPLH
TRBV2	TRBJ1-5	ASTWTANQPQH
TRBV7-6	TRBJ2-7	ASSLLQGQGGEQY
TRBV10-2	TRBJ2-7	ASSPTGTSSCEQY
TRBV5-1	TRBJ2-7	ASSLTGTFGSYEQY
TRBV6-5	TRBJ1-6	ASSQTGQNNSPLH
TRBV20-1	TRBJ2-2	SASSAGGYTGELF
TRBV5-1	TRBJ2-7	ASSWRDREGEQY
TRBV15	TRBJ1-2	ATSRGGQGGRMYGYT
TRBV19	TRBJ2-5	ASSSGWTSGTLRSETQY
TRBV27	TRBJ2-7	ASSLISRTGAYEQY
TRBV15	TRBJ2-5	ATSREPAKETQY
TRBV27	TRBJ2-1	ASSNGGNYNEQF
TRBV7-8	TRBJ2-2	ASSLVAGVLIGELF
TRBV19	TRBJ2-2	ASSPRTTGTGELF
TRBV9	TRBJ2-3	ASSVDGVATDTQY
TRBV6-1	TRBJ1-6	ASSESAYNSPLH
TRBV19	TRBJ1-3	ASSANRDRMDTIY
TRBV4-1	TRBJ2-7	ASSRRESNEQY
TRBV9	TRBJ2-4	ASSVGVGGEAKNIQY